Listed below are T cell receptor beta chains from one sample, sequenced in a study of regulatory T cells in long-lasting Graves disease. In TCRdb, the multiplex PCR reads were re-called with MiXCR into one record per CDR3 protein. The sample consists of roughly 250,000 distinct CDR3 sequences, about 20% of them appearing once. These data were also reused for a study on T cells in Graves' hyperthyroidism and ophthalmopathy.

This specimen was peripheral blood mononuclear cells (PBMCs), taken at new diagnosis, from a patient treated with antithyroid drugs. The receptors shown here come from a woman aged 30 to 39 with Graves disease. Both conserved end residues are trimmed from each CDR3. Fields, in order: J gene, V gene, CDR3 protein.

TRBJ2-2,TRBV9,ASSFGGAVGGELF
TRBJ1-1,TRBV12-3/TRBV12-4,ASSLWGVTEAF
TRBJ2-5,TRBV14,ASSQGSRGTQY
TRBJ1-1,TRBV7-9,ASRHPHGNEAF
TRBJ1-6,TRBV9,ASSVEGRGNSPLH
TRBJ2-1,TRBV7-9,ASSSRTTSSYNEQF
TRBJ1-5,TRBV18,ASSPSTGGPQH
-,TRBV20-1,SVQGQRGTQY
TRBJ2-2,TRBV6-5,ASSYWVGELF
TRBJ1-1,TRBV6-1,ASSDGRRAYTEAF
TRBJ1-1,TRBV19,ASSTKDRGRTEAF
TRBJ2-2,TRBV4-1,ASSQIAGTAGELF
TRBJ1-3,TRBV14,ASSQAELSIY
TRBJ1-2,TRBV6-2/TRBV6-3,ASTKNRRVGGWDGYT
TRBJ1-5,TRBV4-1,ASSPLRGGNQPQH
TRBJ2-2,TRBV6-2/TRBV6-3,ASSEQGANAGELF
TRBJ1-1,TRBV7-9,ASSLGGTPSTEAF
TRBJ2-1,TRBV19,ASSIGTSSYNEQF
TRBJ2-3,TRBV20-1,SAPPGLAADTQY
TRBJ2-3,TRBV7-9,ASSPDVGGDHTDTQY
TRBJ2-7,TRBV4-1,ASSHPPAGAGTYEQY
TRBJ2-3,TRBV10-3,AISDGPGGTDTQY